The entry that follows covers one T cell receptor beta chain sequence. Its specificity is not known. 13 Jbeta primers and 60 Vbeta primers were used for the PCR. Only in-frame clones appear in the TCRdb table, and some are missing; sequencing was by immunoSEQ multiplex PCR. The sample consists of about 160,000 clones, almost 80% of them appearing once. This entry is derived from a study of cytomegalovirus exposure and HLA in healthy donors. Overall study context: A previous analysis identified more than 100 million unique TCR beta sequences derived from 180 million or so T cells.

Study-level findings and limits: Confirmation was obtained in vitro that a few CMV-associated chains are specific for CMV antigens. Earlier analysis yielded a pattern in which most TCR beta V segments were productive about 90% or about 30% of the time.

Sample: PBMCs. This receptor was obtained from a man aged 18-30 years in good health and CMV-seropositive.

For the CDR3, the DNA is TGTGCCAGCAGCTATGTCTCAGGGGGCGCCTACAATGAGCAGTTCTTC. This sequence encodes CASSYVSGGAYNEQFF. The chain links TRBV5-4 to TRBJ2-1; 8 positions agree with TRBD1. With 3 bases clipped from V and 2 bases from J, the junction kept 7 bases outside the gene matches. The germline V gene has CDR1 SGHNT and CDR2 YYREEE (reference sequence). This CDR3 has 16 residues.